This T cell receptor (beta chain) was captured in a study of blood T cell repertoires in COVID-19. The overall study: Samples taken during acute and convalescent COVID-19 were collected in the United States, Italy and Spain. Nucleic acid was either cDNA or gDNA, and it came from T cells, B-cell-depleted T cells, or PBMCs.

The V and J ends lost 4 bases and 9 bases respectively, with 16 bases between them. Germline V lookup: CDR1 MNHEY, CDR2 SMNVEV (reference sequence). This CDR3 comprises 15 residues. Per the authors' pipeline: Estimation of nucleated cell counts was performed using reference gene primer amplification. Repertoires were generated with immunoSEQ multiplex PCR, while TCRdb's copy carries only in-frame clones and drops some. That table is the source of V, J and clone size, and D and trimming were worked out from the DNA. The sample shows some 250,000 clones, about 82% of them seen only once. The rearrangement uses TRBV27 and TRBJ1-6, with a possible D match to TRBD1 (5 bases). This receptor was identified in an elderly man with acute or convalescent COVID-19. Sequencing was done on a sample of peripheral blood. The CDR3 sequence: CASSYKEGRSSPLHF. The CDR3 DNA is TGTGCCAGCAGTTACAAGGAGGGGAGGAGTTCACCCCTCCACTTT.